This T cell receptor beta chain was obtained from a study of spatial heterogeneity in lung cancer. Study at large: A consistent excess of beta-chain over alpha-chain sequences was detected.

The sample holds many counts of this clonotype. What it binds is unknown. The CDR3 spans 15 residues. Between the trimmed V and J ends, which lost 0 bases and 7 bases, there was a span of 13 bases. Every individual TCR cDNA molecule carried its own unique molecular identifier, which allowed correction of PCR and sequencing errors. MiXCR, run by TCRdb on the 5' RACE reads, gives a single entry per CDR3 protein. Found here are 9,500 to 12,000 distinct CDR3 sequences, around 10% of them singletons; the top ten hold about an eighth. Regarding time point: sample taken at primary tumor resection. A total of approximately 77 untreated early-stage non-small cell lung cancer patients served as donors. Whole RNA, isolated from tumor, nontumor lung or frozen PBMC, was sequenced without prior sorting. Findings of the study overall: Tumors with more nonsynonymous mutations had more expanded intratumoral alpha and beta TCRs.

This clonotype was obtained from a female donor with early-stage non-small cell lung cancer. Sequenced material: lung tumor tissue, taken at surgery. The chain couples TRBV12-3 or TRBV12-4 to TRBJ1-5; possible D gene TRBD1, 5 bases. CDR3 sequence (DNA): TGTGCCAGCAGTTTAGCGGCCCAGGGTGGCCAGCCCCAGCATTTT. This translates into CASSLAAQGGQPQHF.